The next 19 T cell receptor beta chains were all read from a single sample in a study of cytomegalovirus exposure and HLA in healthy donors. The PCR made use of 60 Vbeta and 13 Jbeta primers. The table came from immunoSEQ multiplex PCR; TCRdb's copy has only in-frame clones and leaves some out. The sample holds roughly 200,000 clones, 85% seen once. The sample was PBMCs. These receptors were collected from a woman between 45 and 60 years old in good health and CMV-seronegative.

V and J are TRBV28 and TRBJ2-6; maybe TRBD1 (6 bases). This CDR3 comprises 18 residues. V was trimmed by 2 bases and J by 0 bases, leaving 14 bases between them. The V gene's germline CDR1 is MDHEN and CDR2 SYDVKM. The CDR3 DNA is TGTGCCAGCAGTTTAGTCGGGACAATCGTCTCTGGGGCCAACGTCCTGACTTTC. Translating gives CASSLVGTIVSGANVLTF.

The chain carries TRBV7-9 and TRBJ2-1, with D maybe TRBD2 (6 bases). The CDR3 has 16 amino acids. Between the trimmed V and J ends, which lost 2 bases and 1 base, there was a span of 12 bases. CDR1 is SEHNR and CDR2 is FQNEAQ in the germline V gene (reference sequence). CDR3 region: CASSLRGIGSYNEQFF. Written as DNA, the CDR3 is TGTGCCAGCAGCTTACGCGGGATCGGGTCCTACAATGAGCAGTTCTTC.

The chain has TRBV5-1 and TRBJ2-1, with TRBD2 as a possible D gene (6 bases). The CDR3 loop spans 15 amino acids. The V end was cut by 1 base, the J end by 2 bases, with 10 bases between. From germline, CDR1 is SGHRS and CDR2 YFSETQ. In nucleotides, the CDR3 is TGCGCCAGCAGCTTGAACCTAGCGACCTACAATGAGCAGTTCTTC. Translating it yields CASSLNLATYNEQFF.

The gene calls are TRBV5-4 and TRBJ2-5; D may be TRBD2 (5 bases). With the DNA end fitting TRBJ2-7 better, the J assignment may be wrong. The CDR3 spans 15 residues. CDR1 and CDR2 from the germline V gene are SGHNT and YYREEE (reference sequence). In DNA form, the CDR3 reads TGTGCCAGCAGCTTCGGACTGGGTGGAGGATACGAGCAGTACTTC. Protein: CASSFGLGGGYEQYF.

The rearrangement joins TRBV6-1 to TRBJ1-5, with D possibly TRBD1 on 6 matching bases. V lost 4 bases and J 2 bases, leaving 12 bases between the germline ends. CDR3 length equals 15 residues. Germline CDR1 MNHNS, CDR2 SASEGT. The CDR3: CASSASGAGNQPQHF. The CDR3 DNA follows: TGTGCCAGCAGTGCCTCAGGGGCTGGCAATCAGCCCCAGCATTTT.

CDR3 coding DNA: TGTGCCAGCAGTTTACAGCGGGAGGGCTCCTACGAGCAGTACTTC. It yields the protein CASSLQREGSYEQYF. The chain joins TRBV28 to TRBJ2-7; the match to TRBD2 covers 10 bases. CDR3 length equals 15 residues. In germline, CDR1 is MDHEN, CDR2 SYDVKM. Trimming cost V 2 bases and J 0 bases; bases outside gene matches: 1. The complete variable domain, with remaining parts taken from reference TRBV28 and TRBJ2-7, reads DVKVTQSSRYLVKRTGEKVFLECVQDMDHENMFWYRQDPGLGLRLIYFSYDVKMKEKGDIPEGYSVSREKKERFSLILESASTNQTSMYLCASSLQREGSYEQYFGPGTRLTVT.

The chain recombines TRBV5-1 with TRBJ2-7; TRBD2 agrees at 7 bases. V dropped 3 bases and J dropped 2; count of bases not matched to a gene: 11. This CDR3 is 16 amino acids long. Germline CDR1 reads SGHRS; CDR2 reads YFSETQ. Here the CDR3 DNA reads TGCGCCAGCAGCTCGGGGGGACTAACGGGAACCTACGAGCAGTACTTC. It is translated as CASSSGGLTGTYEQYF.

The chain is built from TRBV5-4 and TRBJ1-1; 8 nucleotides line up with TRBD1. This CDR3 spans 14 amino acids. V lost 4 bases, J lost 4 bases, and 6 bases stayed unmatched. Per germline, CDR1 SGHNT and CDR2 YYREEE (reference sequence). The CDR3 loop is CASSRGQGSTEAFF. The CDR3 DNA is TGTGCCAGCAGCAGAGGACAGGGATCCACTGAAGCTTTCTTT.

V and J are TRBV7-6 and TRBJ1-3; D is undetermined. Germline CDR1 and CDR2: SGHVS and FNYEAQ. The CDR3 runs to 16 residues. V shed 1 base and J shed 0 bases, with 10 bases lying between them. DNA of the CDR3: TGTGCCAGCAGCTTAGTTGCAGGTGGCTCTGGAAACACCATATATTTT. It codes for CASSLVAGGSGNTIYF.

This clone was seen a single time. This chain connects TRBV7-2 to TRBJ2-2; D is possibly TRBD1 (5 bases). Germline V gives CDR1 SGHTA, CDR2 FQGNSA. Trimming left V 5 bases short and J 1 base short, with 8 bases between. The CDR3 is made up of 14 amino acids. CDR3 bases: TGTGCCAGCAGCGTCCAGGGGAACACCGGGGAGCTGTTTTTT. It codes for CASSVQGNTGELFF.

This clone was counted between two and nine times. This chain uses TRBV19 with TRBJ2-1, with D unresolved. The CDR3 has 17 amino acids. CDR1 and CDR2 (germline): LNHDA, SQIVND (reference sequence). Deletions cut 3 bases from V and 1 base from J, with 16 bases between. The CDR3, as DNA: TGTGCCAGTAGTATCTCATACTTTTCGGGTTCCTACAATGAGCAGTTCTTC. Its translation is CASSISYFSGSYNEQFF.

This CDR3 reads CASSLVGLDGYTF. The CDR3 DNA reads TGTGCCAGCAGCTTAGTTGGGCTGGATGGCTACACCTTC. The rearrangement uses TRBV7-9 and TRBJ1-2; D gene ambiguous. CDR3 length equals 13 residues. With 1 base removed from V and 6 bases from J, the gap between germline ends came to 9 bases. Per the germline V gene, CDR1 is SEHNR and CDR2 is FQNEAQ (reference sequence).

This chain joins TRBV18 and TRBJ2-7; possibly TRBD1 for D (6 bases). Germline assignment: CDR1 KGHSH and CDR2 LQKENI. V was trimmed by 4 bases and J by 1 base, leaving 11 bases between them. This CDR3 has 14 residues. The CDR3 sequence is CASSQATGSYEQYF. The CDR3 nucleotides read TGTGCCAGCTCACAAGCGACAGGTTCCTACGAGCAGTACTTC.

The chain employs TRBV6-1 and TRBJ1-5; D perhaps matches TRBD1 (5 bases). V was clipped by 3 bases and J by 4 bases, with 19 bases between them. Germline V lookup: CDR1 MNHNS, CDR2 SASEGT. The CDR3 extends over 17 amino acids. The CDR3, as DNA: TGTGCCAGCAGTGAGAGGGTGGGGGGAATAAGGAATCAGCCCCAGCATTTT. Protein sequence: CASSERVGGIRNQPQHF.

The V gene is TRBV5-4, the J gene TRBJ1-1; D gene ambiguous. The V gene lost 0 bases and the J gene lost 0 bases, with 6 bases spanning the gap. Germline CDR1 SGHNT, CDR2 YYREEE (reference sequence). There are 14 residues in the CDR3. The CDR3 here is CASSLDPMNTEAFF. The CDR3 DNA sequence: TGTGCCAGCAGCTTGGACCCTATGAACACTGAAGCTTTCTTT.

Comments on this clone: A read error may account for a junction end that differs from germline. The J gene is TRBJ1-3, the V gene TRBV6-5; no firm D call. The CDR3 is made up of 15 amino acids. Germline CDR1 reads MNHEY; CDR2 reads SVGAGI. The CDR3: CASTSTERFGNTTYF. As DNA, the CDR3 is TGTGCCAGCACAAGTACGGAGCGTTTTGGAAACACCACATATTTT.

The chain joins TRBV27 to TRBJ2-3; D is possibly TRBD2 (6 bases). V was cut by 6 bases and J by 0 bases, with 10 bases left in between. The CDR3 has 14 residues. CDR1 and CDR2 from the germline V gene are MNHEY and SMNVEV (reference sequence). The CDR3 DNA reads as TGTGCCAGCAGCTTTGGGACTAGCACAGATACGCAGTATTTT. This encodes CASSFGTSTDTQYF.

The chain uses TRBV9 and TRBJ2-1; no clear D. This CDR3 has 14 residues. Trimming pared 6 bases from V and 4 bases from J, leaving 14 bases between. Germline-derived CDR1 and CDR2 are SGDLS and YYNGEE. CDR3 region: CASNPNLLYNEQFF. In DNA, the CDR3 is TGTGCCAGCAACCCTAATCTTCTTTACAATGAGCAGTTCTTC.

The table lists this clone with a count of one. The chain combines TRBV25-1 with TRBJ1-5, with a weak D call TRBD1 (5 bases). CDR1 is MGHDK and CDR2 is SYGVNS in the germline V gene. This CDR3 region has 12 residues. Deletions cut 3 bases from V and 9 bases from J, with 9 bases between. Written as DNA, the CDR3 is TGTGCCAGCAGTGAGCCGGGGGGGCCCCAGCATTTT. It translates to CASSEPGGPQHF.